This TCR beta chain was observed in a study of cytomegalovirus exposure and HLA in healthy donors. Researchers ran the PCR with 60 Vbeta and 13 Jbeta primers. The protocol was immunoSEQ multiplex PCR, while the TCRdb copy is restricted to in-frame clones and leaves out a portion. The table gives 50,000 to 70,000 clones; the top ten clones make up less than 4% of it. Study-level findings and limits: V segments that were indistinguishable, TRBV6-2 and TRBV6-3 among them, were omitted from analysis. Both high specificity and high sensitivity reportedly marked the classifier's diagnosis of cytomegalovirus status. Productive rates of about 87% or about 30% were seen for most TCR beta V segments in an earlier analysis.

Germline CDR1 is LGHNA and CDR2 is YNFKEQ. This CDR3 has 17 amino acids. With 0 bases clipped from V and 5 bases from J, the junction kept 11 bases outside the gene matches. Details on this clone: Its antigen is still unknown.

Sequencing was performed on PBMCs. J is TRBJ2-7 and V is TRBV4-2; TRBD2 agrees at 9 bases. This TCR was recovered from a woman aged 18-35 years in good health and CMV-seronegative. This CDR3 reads CASSQEAVRAGGDEQYF. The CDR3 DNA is TGTGCCAGCAGCCAAGAAGCTGTGCGAGCGGGAGGAGACGAGCAGTACTTC.